One and the same sample provided the 18 T cell receptor beta chains below, sequenced in a study of read filtering for tumor transcriptome and immune sequencing. This library used 300 to 450 ng RNA and molecular barcoded adaptors spanning alpha/delta and beta/gamma chains. Using its own MiXCR run on the reads, TCRdb lists one record per CDR3 protein. The sample holds around 30,000 distinct CDR3 sequences, about a fifth seen once. The sequencing input was a population of CD138-negative cells sorted from bone marrow. These receptors all stem from a donor at least 40 years old with multiple myeloma.

A remark on this clonotype: A much more abundant neighbour one base away suggests this may be a read error. The chain links TRBV20-1 to TRBJ2-1; D is uncertain. Germline CDR1 is DFQATT and CDR2 is SNEGSKA (reference sequence). There are 13 residues in the CDR3. Written as DNA, the CDR3 is TGCAGTGCTAGGAACTACCCCTACAATGAGCAGCTCTTC. This translates into CSARNYPYNEQLF.

This clonotype was detected many times. This chain joins TRBV20-1 and TRBJ2-5; D is uncertain. CDR3 length: 13 residues. In germline, CDR1 is DFQATT, CDR2 SNEGSKA (reference sequence). V was pared by 1 base and J by 4 bases, with 10 bases between. The CDR3 nucleotides are TGCAGTGCTAGAGTCCCCACTCGAGAGACCCAGTACTTC. It specifies CSARVPTRETQYF.

Only a few counts were recorded for this clonotype. The chain recombines TRBV7-8 with TRBJ2-3, with TRBD2 identical over 7 bases. This CDR3 has 15 residues. Germline V gene lookup returns CDR1 SGHVS and CDR2 FQNEAQ. V trimming: 4 bases; J trimming: 1 base; junction bases outside the gene matches: 5. CDR3 in amino acids: CASSYSGGGTDTQYF. CDR3 DNA sequence: TGTGCCAGCAGCTACTCGGGGGGAGGCACAGATACGCAGTATTTT.

There are many counts of this clonotype. V and J are TRBV29-1 and TRBJ2-7; 7 nucleotides agree with TRBD2. This CDR3 is 14 amino acids long. Germline CDR1 SQVTM, CDR2 ANQGSEA. The ends lost 7 bases at V and 0 bases at J; junction bases unmatched: 9. This CDR3 reads CSAAAGSISYEQYF. CDR3 DNA sequence: TGCAGCGCAGCAGCGGGGAGTATCTCCTACGAGCAGTACTTC.

In its sample, this clonotype was seen many times. This chain connects TRBV27 to TRBJ1-2; the D gene is possibly TRBD1 (5 bases). The CDR3 is made up of 13 amino acids. V lost 5 bases to trimming and J lost 8 bases, with 15 bases between them. The germline gives CDR1 MNHEY, CDR2 SMNVEV (reference sequence). This CDR3 is CASSPQGLGGYTF. The CDR3 region has the DNA TGTGCCAGCAGTCCCCAGGGTCTTGGGGGCTACACCTTC.

Ten or more counts support this clonotype. The rearrangement uses TRBV5-1 and TRBJ2-3; D gene unclear. The CDR3 spans 12 residues. CDR1 is SGHRS, CDR2 YFSETQ, per germline. V lost 4 bases and J lost 6, with 9 bases in between. CDR3 sequence: CASSPMGDTQYF. Written as DNA, the CDR3 is TGCGCCAGCAGCCCTATGGGGGATACGCAGTATTTT.

This clonotype has ten or more counts. The rearrangement joins TRBV5-1 to TRBJ2-1; 9 bases line up with TRBD2. The CDR3 loop spans 16 amino acids. With V trimmed by 0 bases and J by 9 bases, 10 bases remained unmatched. Germline assignment: CDR1 SGHRS and CDR2 YFSETQ. The CDR3 nucleotides are TGCGCCAGCAGCTTGGCGTCTAGCGGGGACCCGCTTGAGCAGTTCTTC. Amino acid sequence: CASSLASSGDPLEQFF.

This clonotype was seen many times. The V gene is TRBV20-1, the J gene TRBJ2-7; 9 bases are shared with TRBD1. Trimming removed 5 bases from V and 3 bases from J; junction bases left unmatched: 5. CDR1 DFQATT and CDR2 SNEGSKA come from the germline V gene (reference sequence). The CDR3 is 13 residues long. The CDR3 DNA is TGCAGTGCTGATCCGGGACAGGGCTACGAGCAGTACTTC. It encodes CSADPGQGYEQYF.

There are many counts of this clonotype. V and J are TRBV20-1 and TRBJ2-7; TRBD2 matches at 7 bases. The V and J ends lost 3 bases and 1 base, in that order; junction bases with no gene match: 9. CDR3 length equals 15 residues. Germline V gene lookup returns CDR1 DFQATT and CDR2 SNEGSKA (reference sequence). This CDR3 reads CSASPPTSRSYEQYF. The DNA of the CDR3 is TGCAGTGCTAGCCCTCCGACTAGCCGATCCTACGAGCAGTACTTC.

This clonotype has a count of ten or more. The CDR3 sequence: CASSLPPSHEQFF. CDR3 DNA: TGTGCCAGCAGTTTACCACCCAGCCACGAGCAGTTCTTC. The J gene is TRBJ2-1, the V gene TRBV28; D unclear. The CDR3 contains 13 residues. V was pared by 2 bases and J by 10 bases, with 12 bases between. Per germline, CDR1 MDHEN and CDR2 SYDVKM. Using reference TRBV28 and TRBJ2-1 for the parts outside the CDR3, the full variable domain is DVKVTQSSRYLVKRTGEKVFLECVQDMDHENMFWYRQDPGLGLRLIYFSYDVKMKEKGDIPEGYSVSREKKERFSLILESASTNQTSMYLCASSLPPSHEQFFGPGTRLTVL.

In its sample, this clonotype was seen many times. This chain uses TRBV12-3 or TRBV12-4 with TRBJ1-1; TRBD1 is a possible D gene (5 bases). The CDR3 has 12 amino acids. Deletions cut 2 bases from V and 6 bases from J, with 7 bases between. The CDR3 protein is CASSLNRPEAFF. In nucleotides, the CDR3 is TGTGCCAGCAGTTTAAACAGGCCTGAAGCTTTCTTT.

This clonotype showed up many times. The chain links TRBV7-9 to TRBJ2-1, with D maybe TRBD2 (6 bases). The CDR3 contains 13 residues. Trimming shortened V by 8 bases and J by 8 bases, and 16 bases separated the two germline ends. The germline V gene encodes CDR1 SEHNR and CDR2 FQNEAQ (reference sequence). CDR3 amino acids: CASAPEGRYEQFF. Here the CDR3 DNA reads TGTGCCAGCGCCCCCGAGGGGAGGTATGAGCAGTTCTTC. The entire variable domain, with the rest obtained from reference TRBV7-9 and TRBJ2-1, is as follows: DTGVSQNPRHKITKRGQNVTFRCDPISEHNRLYWYRQTLGQGPEFLTYFQNEAQLEKSRLLSDRFSAERPKGSFSTLEIQRTEQGDSAMYLCASAPEGRYEQFFGPGTRLTVL.

This clonotype was seen more than once but under ten times. This chain connects TRBV10-3 to TRBJ2-3; 7 nucleotides align to TRBD1. The CDR3 covers 17 residues. V dropped 0 bases and J dropped 2; count of bases not matched to a gene: 8. Germline V gene sequence: CDR1 ENHRY, CDR2 SYGVKD. The CDR3 loop reads CAISESRVGTATDTQYF. The CDR3 nucleotides are TGTGCCATCAGTGAGTCGAGGGTGGGGACAGCCACAGATACGCAGTATTTT.

This clonotype was seen repeatedly, ten times or more. The rearrangement links TRBV29-1 to TRBJ2-7, with unresolved D. This CDR3 region has 12 residues. The V end lost 7 bases, the J end lost 7 bases, and 17 bases lay between the germline ends. Per the germline V gene, CDR1 is SQVTM and CDR2 is ANQGSEA. CDR3 sequence (DNA): TGCAGCGCCTGGACCCCGCCTTGGGAGCAGTACTTC. Amino acid sequence: CSAWTPPWEQYF.

This clonotype was detected ten times or more. The gene calls are TRBV4-1 and TRBJ2-3; D may be TRBD1 (7 bases). CDR1 and CDR2 from the germline V gene are MGHRA and YSYEKL. V was cut by 4 bases and J by 6 bases, with 14 bases left in between. The CDR3 runs to 14 residues. The DNA of the CDR3 is TGCGCCAGCAGCCCCCCGACAGGGACTGATACGCAGTATTTT. It translates to CASSPPTGTDTQYF.

This clonotype came up many times. This chain uses TRBV7-2 with TRBJ2-7; TRBD2 matches 8 bases. Germline CDR1 reads SGHTA; CDR2 reads FQGNSA. The CDR3 covers 15 residues. The ends lost 5 bases at V and 1 base at J; junction bases unmatched: 7. DNA for the CDR3: TGTGCCAGCAGCCCCTGGACTAGCTCATCCTACGAGCAGTACTTC. Its translation is CASSPWTSSSYEQYF.

There are many counts of this clonotype. The chain is built from TRBV5-4 and TRBJ2-2; the D is unclear. The CDR3 loop spans 14 amino acids. V was cut by 1 base and J by 1 base, with 5 bases left in between. CDR1 is SGHNT and CDR2 is YYREEE in the germline V gene (reference sequence). The CDR3 loop reads CASSLILNTGELFF. CDR3 bases: TGTGCCAGCAGCTTGATATTGAACACCGGGGAGCTGTTTTTT.

This clonotype was found many times. The chain has TRBV20-1 and TRBJ2-1, with D perhaps matching TRBD1 (6 bases). Trimming removed 2 bases at V and 9 bases at J, with 11 bases between. This CDR3 comprises 12 residues. Germline V gives CDR1 DFQATT, CDR2 SNEGSKA (reference sequence). DNA for the CDR3: TGCAGTGCTAGAACAGGGTCGGGTGAGCAGTTCTTC. Translating it yields CSARTGSGEQFF.